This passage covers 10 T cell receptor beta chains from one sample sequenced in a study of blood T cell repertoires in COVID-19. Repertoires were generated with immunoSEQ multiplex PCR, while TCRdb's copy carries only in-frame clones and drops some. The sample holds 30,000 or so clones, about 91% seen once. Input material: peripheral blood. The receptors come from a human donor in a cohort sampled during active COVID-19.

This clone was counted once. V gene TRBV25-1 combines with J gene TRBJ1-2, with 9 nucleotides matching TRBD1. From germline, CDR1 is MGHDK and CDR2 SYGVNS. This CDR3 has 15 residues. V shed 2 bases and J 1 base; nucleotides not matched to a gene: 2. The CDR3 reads CASSEDRGINYGYTF. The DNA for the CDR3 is TGTGCCAGCAGTGAAGACAGGGGGATTAACTATGGCTACACCTTC.

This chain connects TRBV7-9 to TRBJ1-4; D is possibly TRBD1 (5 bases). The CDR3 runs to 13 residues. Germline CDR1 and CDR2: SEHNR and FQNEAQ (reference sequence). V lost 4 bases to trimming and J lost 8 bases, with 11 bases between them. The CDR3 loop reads CASSSTGLEKLFF. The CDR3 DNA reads TGTGCCAGCAGCTCTACGGGACTCGAAAAACTGTTTTTT.

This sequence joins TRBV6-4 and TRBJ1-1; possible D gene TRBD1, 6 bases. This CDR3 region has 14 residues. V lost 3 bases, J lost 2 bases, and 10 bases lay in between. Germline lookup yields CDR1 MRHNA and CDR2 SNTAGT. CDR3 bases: TGTGCCAGCAGTGAACAGGGACCCAACACTGAAGCTTTCTTT. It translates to CASSEQGPNTEAFF.

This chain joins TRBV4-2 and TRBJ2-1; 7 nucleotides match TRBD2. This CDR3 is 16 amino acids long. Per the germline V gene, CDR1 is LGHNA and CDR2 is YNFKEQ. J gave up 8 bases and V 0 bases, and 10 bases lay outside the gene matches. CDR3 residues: CASSQDLNGRFDEQFF. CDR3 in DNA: TGTGCCAGCAGCCAAGATCTGAACGGGAGGTTCGATGAGCAGTTCTTC.

In DNA form, the CDR3 reads TGTGCTAGTGGTTTCAGGGGGGCCGACTACGAGCAGTACGTC. This gives the protein CASGFRGADYEQYV. The chain employs TRBV12-5 and TRBJ2-7; D perhaps matches TRBD1 (7 bases). Germline-derived CDR1 and CDR2 are LGHNT and FRNRAP. This CDR3 is built from 14 residues. The V end was cut by 3 bases, the J end by 3 bases, with 12 bases between.

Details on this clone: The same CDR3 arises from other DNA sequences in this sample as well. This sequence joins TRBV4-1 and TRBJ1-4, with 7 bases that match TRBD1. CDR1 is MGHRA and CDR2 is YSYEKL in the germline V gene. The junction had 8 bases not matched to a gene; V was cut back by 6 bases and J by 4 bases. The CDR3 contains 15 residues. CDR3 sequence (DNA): TGCGCCAGCAGACCAACCGGGACAGTTAATGAAAAACTGTTTTTT. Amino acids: CASRPTGTVNEKLFF.

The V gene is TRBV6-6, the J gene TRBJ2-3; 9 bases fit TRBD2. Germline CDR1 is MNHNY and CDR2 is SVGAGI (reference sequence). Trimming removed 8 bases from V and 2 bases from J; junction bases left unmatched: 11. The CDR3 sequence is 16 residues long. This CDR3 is CASAPSGIPSTDTQYF. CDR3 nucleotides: TGTGCCAGCGCCCCTAGCGGGATCCCTTCCACAGATACGCAGTATTTT.

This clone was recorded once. CDR3 in DNA: TGTGCCAGCAGCGTAGGGGACTCACCCTCTGGAAACACCATATATTTT. It is translated as CASSVGDSPSGNTIYF. The chain uses TRBV9 and TRBJ1-3; D may be TRBD1 (5 bases). Trimming stripped 0 bases from V and 0 bases from J, with 10 bases between. Germline V CDR1 and CDR2: SGDLS, YYNGEE. The CDR3 contains 16 residues.

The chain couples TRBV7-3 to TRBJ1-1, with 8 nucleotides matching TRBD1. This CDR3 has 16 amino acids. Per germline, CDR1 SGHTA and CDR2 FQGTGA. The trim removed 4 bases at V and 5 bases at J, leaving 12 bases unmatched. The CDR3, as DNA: TGTGCCAGCAGCTCCAATGCCGGACAGGGATGGACTGAAGCTTTCTTT. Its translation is CASSSNAGQGWTEAFF.

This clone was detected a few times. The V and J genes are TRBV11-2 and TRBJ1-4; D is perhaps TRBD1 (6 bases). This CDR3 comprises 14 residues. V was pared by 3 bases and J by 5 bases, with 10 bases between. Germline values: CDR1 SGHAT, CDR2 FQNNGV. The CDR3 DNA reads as TGTGCCAGCAGCTTTTCCAGGGGAAATGAAAAACTGTTTTTT. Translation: CASSFSRGNEKLFF.